This entry lists 21 T cell receptor beta chains sequenced from one sample in a study of T cell changes during pregnancy in multiple sclerosis. The table came from immunoSEQ multiplex PCR; TCRdb's copy has only in-frame clones and leaves some out. The repertoire holds about 36,000 clones, with under 95% as singletons. This specimen consisted of CD4+ T cells from peripheral blood mononuclear cells, obtained after pregnancy. Every receptor here comes from a female donor with multiple sclerosis, enrolled in a pregnancy study.

The DNA for the CDR3 is TGTGCCAGCTCACCACTAAGCTCTAATCAGCCCCAGCATTTT. It encodes CASSPLSSNQPQHF. The genes are TRBV18 and TRBJ1-5; D gene ambiguous. The germline gives CDR1 KGHSH, CDR2 LQKENI. The V end lost 1 base, the J end lost 4 bases, and 8 bases lay between the germline ends. The CDR3 sequence is 14 residues long.

The V and J genes are TRBV5-5 and TRBJ1-5, with 8 bases that match TRBD1. V shed 2 bases and J 6 bases; nucleotides not matched to a gene: 7. This CDR3 comprises 15 residues. The V gene's germline CDR1 is SGHKS and CDR2 YYEKEE (reference sequence). The CDR3 DNA reads TGTGCCAGCAGCTTTGGGCAGGGGGCAGGTCAGCCCCAGCATTTT. It translates to CASSFGQGAGQPQHF.

This chain connects TRBV29-1 to TRBJ2-6; D remains unclear. The V end lost 6 bases, the J end lost 1 base, and 4 bases lay between the germline ends. This CDR3 has 12 amino acids. Germline V gene lookup returns CDR1 SQVTM and CDR2 ANQGSEA. The DNA for the CDR3 is TGCAGCGTCGAGTCTGGGGCCAACGTCCTGACTTTC. This translates into CSVESGANVLTF.

The chain employs TRBV19 and TRBJ1-5, with TRBD1 matching over 7 bases. Per the germline V gene, CDR1 is LNHDA and CDR2 is SQIVND (reference sequence). This CDR3 has 16 amino acids. V dropped 5 bases and J dropped 6; count of bases not matched to a gene: 13. CDR3 sequence (DNA): TGTGCCAGTAGTCTCACAGCAGGGGGTTCGTCTCAGCCCCAGCATTTT. Protein sequence: CASSLTAGGSSQPQHF. Full variable domain (rest looked up from reference TRBV19 and TRBJ1-5): DGGITQSPKYLFRKEGQNVTLSCEQNLNHDAMYWYRQDPGQGLRLIYYSQIVNDFQKGDIAEGYSVSREKKESFPLTVTSAQKNPTAFYLCASSLTAGGSSQPQHFGDGTRLSIL.

The chain employs TRBV5-1 and TRBJ1-2; TRBD1 aligns across 7 bases. The V gene's germline CDR1 is SGHRS and CDR2 YFSETQ. The CDR3 has 13 amino acids. After removal of 4 bases from V and 7 bases from J, the junction contained 7 bases not matched to a gene. CDR3 protein: CASSPTGELGYTF. DNA of the CDR3: TGCGCCAGCAGCCCCACAGGGGAACTTGGCTACACCTTC.

J is TRBJ1-2 and V is TRBV30; D uncertain. Germline V gene sequence: CDR1 GTSNPN, CDR2 SVGIG (reference sequence). This CDR3 contains 14 residues. V gave up 5 bases and J gave up 8 bases, with 21 bases separating them. The CDR3 reads CAWAAFSGLYGYTF. DNA for the CDR3: TGTGCCTGGGCCGCTTTCTCGGGTTTATACGGCTACACCTTC.

This clone was recorded a few times. The chain joins TRBV6-1 to TRBJ1-5, with TRBD1 matching over 10 bases. There are 15 residues in the CDR3. Germline-derived CDR1 and CDR2 are MNHNS and SASEGT. V shed 6 bases, J shed 4 bases, and the junction held 6 bases outside the gene matches. Here the CDR3 DNA reads TGTGCCAGCAGACCCGGGACAGGGGAGAATCAGCCCCAGCATTTT. Translated, it gives CASRPGTGENQPQHF.

This clone came up once. V usage is TRBV19 and J usage is TRBJ2-7; 7 bases agree with TRBD2. This CDR3 is 15 amino acids long. V lost 6 bases and J lost 5; bases outside the gene matches: 13. Germline values: CDR1 LNHDA, CDR2 SQIVND (reference sequence). CDR3 sequence reads: CASRDLAAGFNEQYF. The CDR3 DNA follows: TGTGCCAGTAGGGACCTAGCGGCCGGCTTCAACGAGCAGTACTTC.

The chain employs TRBV27 and TRBJ2-7, with 8 bases identical to TRBD2. Germline V gives CDR1 MNHEY, CDR2 SMNVEV (reference sequence). V shed 0 bases, J shed 4 bases, and the junction held 5 bases outside the gene matches. The CDR3 is made up of 15 amino acids. DNA of the CDR3: TGTGCCAGCAGTTTATCGGCTAGCGGGCTGTACGAGCAGTACTTC. This encodes CASSLSASGLYEQYF.

The chain is built from TRBV27 and TRBJ2-2, with 9 bases lining up with TRBD2. Trimming at V came to 6 bases and at J to 8 bases, leaving 10 bases not matched to a gene. Germline values: CDR1 MNHEY, CDR2 SMNVEV (reference sequence). The CDR3 consists of 15 residues. The CDR3 loop reads CASRPLSGGGGELFF. The CDR3 DNA reads as TGTGCCAGCAGGCCCCTTAGCGGGGGCGGGGGGGAGCTGTTTTTT.

The rearrangement uses TRBV29-1 and TRBJ1-1, with D perhaps matching TRBD1 (5 bases). V lost 7 bases to trimming and J lost 0 bases, with 12 bases between them. The CDR3 loop spans 13 amino acids. CDR1 is SQVTM, CDR2 ANQGSEA, per germline. The CDR3, as DNA: TGCAGCGGTAGGTGGGGCCTGAACACTGAAGCTTTCTTT. Protein sequence: CSGRWGLNTEAFF.

The chain employs TRBV18 and TRBJ1-2; D call uncertain. V was cut by 5 bases and J by 2 bases, with 18 bases left in between. This CDR3 has 16 residues. Germline loops: CDR1 KGHSH, CDR2 LQKENI. The CDR3 DNA is TGTGCCAGCTCAAGATATCGAGGGCAAACAAACTATGGCTACACCTTC. It yields the protein CASSRYRGQTNYGYTF.

The rearrangement joins TRBV7-2 to TRBJ1-5, with D possibly TRBD1 on 6 matching bases. The germline V gene has CDR1 SGHTA and CDR2 FQGNSA. V was pared by 5 bases and J by 0 bases, with 23 bases between. This CDR3 comprises 19 residues. CDR3 region: CASSLLGTEGGYSNQPQHF. Written as DNA, the CDR3 is TGTGCCAGCAGCCTACTAGGCACGGAAGGGGGTTATAGCAATCAGCCCCAGCATTTT.

V is TRBV27 and J is TRBJ1-2; D might be TRBD1 (6 bases). This CDR3 region has 13 residues. Germline V CDR1 and CDR2: MNHEY, SMNVEV (reference sequence). V dropped 4 bases and J dropped 4 bases, with 10 bases sitting between them. CDR3 coding DNA: TGTGCCAGCAGTTACAGGGATTCCTATGGCTACACCTTC. Translated, it gives CASSYRDSYGYTF.

The J gene is TRBJ1-2, the V gene TRBV6-5; 7 bases are a match to TRBD1. Germline trimming cut 6 bases from V and 8 bases from J; bases unmatched to any gene: 6. This CDR3 comprises 12 residues. Germline loops: CDR1 MNHEY, CDR2 SVGAGI. The CDR3 sequence: CASRRTGEGYTF. The CDR3 coding sequence is TGTGCCAGCAGGCGAACAGGGGAGGGCTACACCTTC.

This chain connects TRBV1 to TRBJ2-5; the table assigns TRBD1, which was not confirmed against the DNA. TRBV1 is noted as a pseudogene. CDR3 length: 18 amino acids. In nucleotides, the CDR3 is TGCACCAGCAGCCAAGTTCTCCATAGACACGTAATACAAGAGACCCAGTACTTC. Its protein is CTSSQVLHRHVIQETQYF.

The V call is TRBV19, the J call TRBJ2-1; TRBD1 agrees at 11 bases. The CDR3 is 14 residues long. Germline CDR1 reads LNHDA; CDR2 reads SQIVND (reference sequence). V gave up 5 bases and J gave up 16 bases; unmatched junction bases: 13. In DNA form, the CDR3 reads TGTGCCAGTAGTCTGTATGGGACAGGGGGACGTGGATTCTTC. It is translated as CASSLYGTGGRGFF. The full variable domain, rest sourced from reference TRBV19 and TRBJ2-1, is DGGITQSPKYLFRKEGQNVTLSCEQNLNHDAMYWYRQDPGQGLRLIYYSQIVNDFQKGDIAEGYSVSREKKESFPLTVTSAQKNPTAFYLCASSLYGTGGRGFFGPGTRLTVL.

This chain connects TRBV19 to TRBJ1-2; D is undetermined. This CDR3 is 13 amino acids long. Trimming removed 6 bases at V and 4 bases at J, with 12 bases between. Germline V gene lookup returns CDR1 LNHDA and CDR2 SQIVND (reference sequence). The CDR3 is CASSQVVFYGYTF. The DNA for the CDR3 is TGTGCCAGTAGCCAGGTCGTTTTCTATGGCTACACCTTC.

The V and J genes are TRBV2 and TRBJ2-5; the match to TRBD1 covers 8 bases. J gave up 5 bases and V 2 bases, and 4 bases lay outside the gene matches. This CDR3 is 14 amino acids long. Germline V gives CDR1 SNHLY, CDR2 FYNNEI. The CDR3 sequence is CASSERTGRETQYF. The CDR3 DNA is TGTGCCAGCAGTGAAAGGACAGGGAGGGAGACCCAGTACTTC.

V and J are TRBV2 and TRBJ2-2; 10 bases match TRBD1. CDR3 size: 15 residues. After removal of 6 bases from V and 7 bases from J, the junction contained 8 bases not matched to a gene. Per the germline V gene, CDR1 is SNHLY and CDR2 is FYNNEI. The CDR3, as DNA: TGTGCCAGCAGCCGAGACAGGGGGCGGGGCGGGGAGCTGTTTTTT. It specifies CASSRDRGRGGELFF.

This sequence joins TRBV18 and TRBJ1-5; D unclear. Germline CDR1 and CDR2: KGHSH and LQKENI. With 2 bases removed from V and 0 bases from J, the gap between germline ends came to 11 bases. This CDR3 spans 16 amino acids. CDR3 DNA: TGTGCCAGCTCACCATTCGACGGGTCTAGCAATCAGCCCCAGCATTTT. It yields the protein CASSPFDGSSNQPQHF.